Listed here is a single TCR beta chain. The antigen is unknown. The authors' processing: Junction-only sequences without quality scores were provided by ImmunoSEQ, so filtering was different. This table comes from immunoSEQ multiplex PCR, and its TCRdb copy is limited to in-frame clones, with some not included. The D gene and trimming were derived from the DNA, and the V and J assignments and clone size from that table. The data show roughly 660,000 clones, 90% seen once. Germline lookup yields CDR1 SGHVS and CDR2 FQNEAQ. This CDR3 contains 17 residues. Trimming cost V 7 bases and J 5 bases; bases outside gene matches: 19. The record originates from a study of shared clonotypes between healthy human individuals. Findings of the study overall: Compared with clonotypes that all four donors shared, non-shared clonotypes had lower generation probabilities. Across subsets, estimated richness was generally greater for naive than for memory populations. Specimens sampled were limited to blood, with tissue repertoires likely differing.

Sequencing was carried out using memory CD8+ T cells from PBMCs. Noted subset: CD45RO+ cells pooled with CCR7-negative TemRA cells. The sequence derives from a man between 18 and 29 years old in good health. Some clones in this sample may be carry-over from other donors' samples. The V call is TRBV7-8, the J call TRBJ2-5; TRBD1 aligns across 7 bases. The CDR3 DNA reads as TGTGCCAGCACCCCGAGGTGGGGAGAAGGGGGCAAGGAGACCCAGTACTTC. Its protein product is CASTPRWGEGGKETQYF.